This TCR beta chain was observed in a study of T cell changes during pregnancy in multiple sclerosis. The CDR3 sequence is 15 residues long. Germline CDR1 is SGDLS and CDR2 is YYNGEE. The junction had 7 bases not matched to a gene; V was cut back by 3 bases and J by 4 bases. The assay was immunoSEQ multiplex PCR, and TCRdb's table has in-frame clones only and misses some. The data contain about 120,000 clones, over 85% of them singletons. The receptor was derived from a female donor with multiple sclerosis, enrolled in a pregnancy study. The input for sequencing was peripheral blood, taken before pregnancy. The rearrangement uses TRBV9 and TRBJ1-2; 9 positions agree with TRBD1. The CDR3 loop reads CASSGTGAAVYGYTF. As DNA, the CDR3 is TGTGCCAGCAGCGGGACAGGGGCCGCGGTCTATGGCTACACCTTC. The whole variable domain, filled in from reference TRBV9 and TRBJ1-2, reads DSGVTQTPKHLITATGQRVTLRCSPRSGDLSVYWYQQSLDQGLQFLIQYYNGEERAKGNILERFSAQQFPDLHSELNLSSLELGDSALYFCASSGTGAAVYGYTFGSGTRLTVV.